These 8 T cell receptor beta chains share one sample of origin, sequenced in a study of blood T cells in healthy people across ages. The authors ran a second PCR of 7 to 11 cycles using a sample-barcoded 5' primer and a J-beta primer mix. TCRdb re-called the 5' RACE reads with MiXCR, one entry per CDR3 protein. This sample yields over a million distinct CDR3 sequences, of which approximately 42% are seen a single time; 7.9% belongs to the top ten. Sequencing was done on a sample of blood. The receptor source for this set is a woman aged 18-29 years in good health.

This clonotype has only a few counts. The chain uses TRBV29-1 and TRBJ2-7, with a possible D match to TRBD2 (6 bases). Germline-derived CDR1 and CDR2 are SQVTM and ANQGSEA. Trimming shortened V by 5 bases and J by 0 bases, and 14 bases separated the two germline ends. This CDR3 has 14 residues. Written as DNA, the CDR3 is TGCAGCGTTCGCCGGGACGGGAGCTCCTACGAGCAGTACTTC. It translates to CSVRRDGSSYEQYF.

The chain recombines TRBV7-9 with TRBJ2-7; 12 bases agree with TRBD2. CDR1 is SEHNR, CDR2 FQNEAQ, per germline (reference sequence). This CDR3 is built from 16 residues. With 4 bases clipped from V and 4 bases from J, the junction kept 8 bases outside the gene matches. The CDR3 coding sequence is TGTGCCAGCAGCTCGCCCCGGACTAGCGGGACGTACGAGCAGTACTTC. Amino acids: CASSSPRTSGTYEQYF.

This clonotype has more than one count but fewer than ten. The J gene is TRBJ2-7, the V gene TRBV20-1, with D perhaps matching TRBD1 (6 bases). This CDR3 region has 13 residues. V was clipped by 0 bases and J by 3 bases, with 9 bases between them. CDR1 is DFQATT and CDR2 is SNEGSKA in the germline V gene (reference sequence). The chain's CDR3 is CSARDPGVYEQYF. The CDR3 nucleotides are TGCAGTGCTAGAGACCCAGGGGTCTACGAGCAGTACTTC.

This clonotype was detected ten times or more. V is TRBV29-1 and J is TRBJ2-3, with 15 bases fitting TRBD2. Germline CDR1 is SQVTM and CDR2 is ANQGSEA. After removal of 6 bases from V and 0 bases from J, the junction contained 4 bases not matched to a gene. The CDR3 loop spans 16 amino acids. The CDR3 nucleotides are TGCAGCGTGGAGGGACTAGCGGGAGGTAGCACAGATACGCAGTATTTT. Translated: CSVEGLAGGSTDTQYF.

The rearrangement links TRBV29-1 to TRBJ1-1; a weak D match, TRBD1 (6 bases). The length of the CDR3 is 13 residues. Trimming took off 8 bases at V and 0 bases at J, with 13 bases between the two ends. Germline-derived CDR1 and CDR2 are SQVTM and ANQGSEA. The CDR3 reads CSLQGALNTEAFF. CDR3 coding DNA: TGCAGCTTACAGGGAGCCTTGAACACTGAAGCTTTCTTT.

DNA of the CDR3: TGCGCCAGCAGTGATCGGTGGTCTCCCGGTGGCTACACCTTC. Protein product: CASSDRWSPGGYTF. The chain couples TRBV10-1 to TRBJ1-2; D gene uncertain. The V end was cut by 3 bases, the J end by 7 bases, with 15 bases between. This CDR3 is built from 14 residues. Per germline, CDR1 WNHNN and CDR2 SYGVQD (reference sequence).

The V call is TRBV27, the J call TRBJ2-4; TRBD1 matches at 8 bases. The DNA matches TRBJ2-7 better at its end, which makes the J call doubtful. The CDR3 totals 14 residues. From germline, CDR1 is MNHEY and CDR2 SMNVEV (reference sequence). DNA for the CDR3: TGTGCCAGAATCCGGGACAGGCCAAAATACGAGCAGTACTTC. This codes for CARIRDRPKYEQYF.

The V call is TRBV29-1, the J call TRBJ1-1, with D tentatively TRBD1 (6 bases). Between the trimmed V and J ends, which lost 4 bases and 7 bases, there was a span of 22 bases. Germline CDR1 and CDR2: SQVTM and ANQGSEA. The CDR3 consists of 15 residues. Here the CDR3 reads CSVGGVGGTGGEAFF. In nucleotides, the CDR3 is TGCAGCGTTGGGGGAGTAGGGGGGACGGGGGGTGAAGCTTTCTTT. Based on the CDR3 plus reference TRBV29-1 and TRBJ1-1, the full variable domain is SAVISQKPSRDICQRGTSLTIQCQVDSQVTMMFWYRQQPGQSLTLIATANQGSEATYESGFVIDKFPISRPNLTFSTLTVSNMSPEDSSIYLCSVGGVGGTGGEAFFGQGTRLTVV.